The clone carrying this TCR beta chain was seen more than once but under ten times. Germline assignment: CDR1 LGHNA and CDR2 YSLEER. This CDR3 contains 18 residues. Trimming shortened V by 0 bases and J by 2 bases, and 17 bases separated the two germline ends. This record belongs to a study of blood T cell repertoires in COVID-19. Profiled with immunoSEQ multiplex PCR; TCRdb holds only in-frame clones, not every one. The sample shows about 120,000 clones, around four fifths of them seen only once. The chain recombines TRBV4-3 with TRBJ2-1, with D perhaps matching TRBD2 (7 bases). This clonotype was sampled from a man under 40 with acute or convalescent COVID-19. The sequenced material came from peripheral blood. The CDR3 loop reads CASSQDGAGGGPYNEQFF. Written as DNA, the CDR3 is TGCGCCAGCAGCCAAGACGGAGCTGGGGGGGGCCCCTACAATGAGCAGTTCTTC.